This TCR beta chain was obtained from a study of cytomegalovirus exposure and HLA in healthy donors. The primer mix had 60 Vbeta and 13 Jbeta primers. The data were produced by immunoSEQ multiplex PCR, yet TCRdb's version contains in-frame clones alone and is incomplete. The table has about 85,000 clones, about 66% seen once. In regard to this clone: Antigen unknown.

Points from the study as a whole: Later analysis placed DRB1 highest and HLA-C lowest in TCR association rates, which differed by HLA locus. Across all donors, roughly uniform sequencing depth was an assumption of the presence/absence analyses. A few CMV-associated chains proved CMV antigen-specific in vitro. Solely CMV serostatus was available to characterize immune exposure.

The V end lost 3 bases, the J end lost 1 base, and 11 bases lay between the germline ends. The CDR3 sequence is 15 residues long. Germline lookup yields CDR1 MNHEY and CDR2 SMNVEV (reference sequence). The chain employs TRBV27 and TRBJ2-3; D call uncertain. This clonotype was sampled from a young man in good health and CMV-seronegative. Sequencing was carried out using PBMCs. DNA for the CDR3: TGTGCCAGCAGTTTCGCCAGACTTGGCACAGATACGCAGTATTTT. It codes for CASSFARLGTDTQYF.